The text below deals with one T cell receptor beta chain. No cognate antigen has been identified for it. Within one base of it there is no much larger clone, and no base qualities were kept. The patients picked for sequencing were ones in whom flow cytometry had shown an expansion of CD8+CD57+ cells. Severe acquired aplastic anemia was diagnosed in all patients according to International Study of Aplastic Anemia and Agranulocytosis and Camitta criteria. No patient had received any therapy when blood was sampled. TCR repertoires of sorted CD4+ and CD8+ blood T cells from severe aplastic anemia patients and healthy subjects were deep-sequenced in the study. Patients were enrolled under clinicaltrials.gov protocols 00001620, 01623167, 00001397, 00071045, 00081523 and 00961064 in the USA. Ficoll-Paque density gradient centrifugation was used to isolate peripheral blood mononuclear cells. Before DNA extraction, CD4+ and CD8+ T cells were sorted with FACS or magnetic beads.

TCR beta VDJ combination and CDR3 sequence profiling used genomic DNA as the template. An Illumina HiSeq 2000 was used for TCR repertoire sequencing. In the source study's methods: Repertoires were assessed using TRBV/TRBJ rearrangement plots, CDR3 size and DJ length profiles, and Simpson's diversity index. The most abundant DNA sequence in the deep sequencing data was defined as the immunodominant clone. CDR3 amino acid sequences were screened for sharing across subjects and compared with published repertoires and the VDJdb database. Using fastp trimming at Q25 and MiXCR clonotype assembly, TCRdb reanalyzed the public sequencing data and kept in-frame beta chains. Entries that share a CDR3 protein sequence are merged under the most common genes and DNA. The V and J calls reflect TCRdb's pipeline rather than the authors' work. The sample records 200,000 to 300,000 distinct CDR3 sequences, roughly 82% of which are singletons. 35% to 50% of the sample belongs to the ten largest clones.

This entry is derived from a study of CD8+CD57+ T cells in acquired aplastic anemia (dated 2018 in TCRdb). Background for the entire study: On average, sorted CD4+ and CD8+ cells yielded 3 to 4 ug of extracted DNA, with a range of roughly 0.18 to 27.4 ug. CD8+CD57+ expansion was defined as a frequency above the mean frequency observed in healthy subjects.

Findings and caveats that apply to the study as a whole: Around 28 CD8+ CDR3 sequences were found to be shared between patients and controls, but these sequences appeared to be highly expressed in patients and within the immunodominant clones of the patients. Patients and healthy controls showed no significant difference in CD8+ Simpson's diversity (P=0.060).

CDR1 and CDR2, per the germline V gene, are SGHVS and FQNEAQ. From the cysteine up to the valine, the CDR3 has a length of 12 residues. Of the read, only the CDR3 DNA is kept; its 36 bases are in frame from base 1. The chain is made from TRBV7-8 and TRBJ2-7, and TRBD1 matches 7 of the central bases. Sequencing was carried out using sorted CD4+, CD8+, or CD8+CD57+ T cells (not recorded which) from PBMCs. The TCR comes from a human donor with aplastic anemia. Here the CDR3 is given as CASSLEGAEDSV. The nucleotide sequence is TGTGCCAGCAGCTTAGAGGGGGCCGAGGATTCCGTC.